One and the same sample provided the 5 T cell receptor beta chains below, sequenced in a study of naive and memory T cell subsets. The beta constant-region primer was an equimolar mix of two oligonucleotides covering TRBC1 and TRBC2. Ligated cDNA was amplified by four rounds of PCR with nested alpha and beta constant-region primers and SP2. TCRdb reprocessed the UMI-ligation and nested PCR reads via MiXCR and lists one record per CDR3 protein. The data show tens of thousands of distinct CDR3 sequences, 9% seen once. The sample consisted of naive CD8+ T cells from blood. Receptors originate from a human donor in good health.

The sample holds a few counts of this clonotype. The rearrangement joins TRBV29-1 to TRBJ1-4, with TRBD1 matching 7 bases. The CDR3 is 14 residues long. CDR1 and CDR2 (germline): SQVTM, ANQGSEA. CDR3 amino acids: CGTTGQETNEKLFF. CDR3 DNA sequence: TGCGGAACGACCGGACAGGAGACTAATGAAAAACTGTTTTTT.

This clonotype has just a few counts. V gene TRBV29-1 combines with J gene TRBJ2-1, with 9 bases identical to TRBD2. J was trimmed by 4 bases and V by 4 bases; bases with no gene match: 5. The germline gives CDR1 SQVTM, CDR2 ANQGSEA. The CDR3 sequence is 14 residues long. This CDR3 reads CSVAGSGRYNEQFF. CDR3 in DNA: TGCAGCGTTGCTGGTAGCGGGAGATACAATGAGCAGTTCTTC.

The chain recombines TRBV11-2 with TRBJ2-1, with TRBD2 matching 10 bases. V dropped 4 bases and J dropped 0; count of bases not matched to a gene: 9. The CDR3 has 18 residues. Germline CDR1 and CDR2: SGHAT and FQNNGV. CDR3 sequence reads: CASSSLSGTSDSYNEQFF. CDR3 nucleotides: TGTGCCAGCAGCTCACTTTCCGGGACTAGCGACTCCTACAATGAGCAGTTCTTC.

This clonotype was seen only a few times. The chain has TRBV6-5 and TRBJ1-1; the D gene is possibly TRBD1 (5 bases). The germline V gene encodes CDR1 MNHEY and CDR2 SVGAGI. This CDR3 spans 15 amino acids. Trimming took off 2 bases at V and 3 bases at J, with 13 bases between the two ends. CDR3 in amino acids: CASSYGGSVDTEAFF. The DNA of the CDR3 is TGTGCCAGCAGTTACGGGGGGAGCGTAGACACTGAAGCTTTCTTT.

The gene calls are TRBV4-3 and TRBJ2-4; D gene uncertain. The V end was cut by 0 bases, the J end by 8 bases, with 11 bases between. CDR3 size: 14 residues. The germline V gene encodes CDR1 LGHNA and CDR2 YSLEER. The CDR3 DNA reads TGCGCCAGCAGCCAAGATAGCACCTTTGACATTCAGTACTTC. Amino acid sequence: CASSQDSTFDIQYF.